These 20 T cell receptor beta chains were sequenced from one sample in a study of CD8 T cells in ankylosing spondylitis. TCRdb passed the 5' RACE reads through MiXCR, listing each CDR3 protein once. The sample records 250,000 to 400,000 distinct CDR3 sequences, 11% being singletons. The sample taken for sequencing was blood, either unsorted or a sorted T cell fraction (not recorded which). These receptors were taken from a female donor with ankylosing spondylitis or in good health (not recorded which).

The chain has TRBV5-1 and TRBJ2-3; 9 bases map to TRBD1. The germline CDR1 and CDR2 sequences are SGHRS and YFSETQ. With 3 bases clipped from V and 5 bases from J, the junction kept 4 bases outside the gene matches. The CDR3 runs 14 residues. In nucleotides, the CDR3 is TGCGCCAGCAGCTCAGGGACAGGGAGAGATACGCAGTATTTT. It yields the protein CASSSGTGRDTQYF.

This clonotype was seen ten or more times. The chain employs TRBV5-1 and TRBJ1-2, with D possibly matching TRBD1 (5 bases). Germline values: CDR1 SGHRS, CDR2 YFSETQ. This CDR3 spans 14 amino acids. V was shortened by 0 bases and J by 4 bases, with 10 bases between the two germline ends. CDR3 amino acids: CASSLDTGVYGYTF. The CDR3 coding sequence is TGCGCCAGCAGCTTGGATACAGGAGTCTATGGCTACACCTTC.

V and J are TRBV27 and TRBJ1-2, with D tentatively TRBD1 (5 bases). The CDR3 totals 15 residues. Trimming pared 6 bases from V and 2 bases from J, leaving 16 bases between. CDR1 and CDR2 (germline): MNHEY, SMNVEV (reference sequence). In DNA, the CDR3 is TGTGCCAGCAGCCCCCGTCGGGGGGGGAACTATGGCTACACCTTC. This translates into CASSPRRGGNYGYTF.

This clonotype was recorded many times. The rearrangement joins TRBV5-1 to TRBJ2-7, with 8 bases that match TRBD1. The length of the CDR3 is 18 residues. The germline V gene has CDR1 SGHRS and CDR2 YFSETQ. V lost 3 bases and J lost 7; bases outside the gene matches: 21. CDR3 nucleotide sequence: TGCGCCAGCAGCTGGACTGACAGGGGCCGTCGTCATGCCGGGGAGCAGTACTTC. Translating gives CASSWTDRGRRHAGEQYF.

This clonotype was observed at least ten times. The J gene is TRBJ2-3, the V gene TRBV7-9, with D perhaps assigned TRBD1 or TRBD2 (5 bases each). The CDR3 covers 16 residues. The germline V gene encodes CDR1 SEHNR and CDR2 FQNEAQ (reference sequence). V lost 1 base to trimming and J lost 0 bases, with 11 bases between them. CDR3 loop: CASSLVGTDSTDTQYF. CDR3 in DNA: TGTGCCAGCAGCTTAGTGGGGACCGATAGCACAGATACGCAGTATTTT.

This clonotype was seen repeatedly, ten times or more. The J gene is TRBJ2-7, the V gene TRBV28, with a tentative D call TRBD1 (5 bases). Germline V lookup: CDR1 MDHEN, CDR2 SYDVKM. The CDR3 covers 12 residues. The ends were cut back, 5 bases at V and 6 bases at J, with 11 bases in the middle. This chain's CDR3 is CASSLQVPEQYF. Written as DNA, the CDR3 is TGTGCCAGCAGTCTACAGGTCCCCGAGCAGTACTTC.

In its sample, this clonotype was seen a few times. The chain recombines TRBV11-2 with TRBJ2-7, with D possibly matching TRBD1 (6 bases). The CDR3 length is 14 residues. V was cut by 4 bases and J by 3 bases, with 13 bases left in between. Germline V lookup: CDR1 SGHAT, CDR2 FQNNGV. CDR3 bases: TGTGCCAGCAGCTCTCCGGGACACGTCTACGAGCAGTACTTC. This encodes CASSSPGHVYEQYF. Full variable domain (missing parts from reference TRBV11-2 and TRBJ2-7): EAGVAQSPRYKIIEKRQSVAFWCNPISGHATLYWYQQILGQGPKLLIQFQNNGVVDDSQLPKDRFSAERLKGVDSTLKIQPAKLEDSAVYLCASSSPGHVYEQYFGPGTRLTVT.

This clonotype showed up just a few times. The chain has TRBV20-1 and TRBJ2-5; D is uncertain. Trimming shortened V by 7 bases and J by 4 bases, and 10 bases separated the two germline ends. The CDR3 is 11 amino acids. Germline lookup yields CDR1 DFQATT and CDR2 SNEGSKA (reference sequence). CDR3 loop: CSVNFGETQYF. CDR3 bases: TGCAGTGTCAACTTTGGAGAGACCCAGTACTTC.

Ten or more counts support this clonotype. J is TRBJ2-3 and V is TRBV5-1, with D uncertain. Germline CDR1 SGHRS, CDR2 YFSETQ. The CDR3 consists of 15 residues. V was shortened by 0 bases and J by 0 bases, with 8 bases between the two germline ends. Here the CDR3 reads CASSLAVRSTDTQYF. CDR3 DNA sequence: TGCGCCAGCAGCTTGGCTGTCAGGAGCACAGATACGCAGTATTTT.

The chain combines TRBV4-2 with TRBJ2-2, with a weak D call TRBD2 (7 bases). Trimming stripped 1 base from V and 2 bases from J, with 14 bases between. Germline lookup yields CDR1 LGHNA and CDR2 YNFKEQ. The CDR3 extends over 17 amino acids. The CDR3 loop is CASSQGGGLINTGELFF. The CDR3 bases are TGTGCCAGCAGCCAAGGCGGGGGCCTTATTAACACCGGGGAGCTGTTTTTT.

This clonotype came up a few times. For the CDR3, the DNA is TGTGCCAGCAGCCACGACAGGTATAATTCACCCCTCCACTTT. This codes for CASSHDRYNSPLHF. The rearrangement joins TRBV5-6 to TRBJ1-6, with a possible D match to TRBD1 (6 bases). CDR3 length: 14 amino acids. Germline CDR1 SGHDT, CDR2 YYEEEE. V lost 4 bases, J lost 4 bases, and 9 bases lay in between.

The chain uses TRBV5-1 and TRBJ2-2; no clear D. From germline, CDR1 is SGHRS and CDR2 YFSETQ. Between the trimmed V and J ends, which lost 3 bases and 0 bases, there was a span of 9 bases. This CDR3 region has 15 residues. CDR3 loop: CASSSSTSNTGELFF. Written as DNA, the CDR3 is TGCGCCAGCAGCTCTTCTACTTCGAACACCGGGGAGCTGTTTTTT.

This clonotype was recorded many times. The V call is TRBV5-1, the J call TRBJ2-1, with a weak D call TRBD2 (7 bases). Trimming cost V 2 bases and J 9 bases, with 12 bases left between them. Germline V gene lookup returns CDR1 SGHRS and CDR2 YFSETQ. This CDR3 spans 13 amino acids. The CDR3 sequence: CASSLPGGLEQFF. The CDR3 DNA is TGCGCCAGCAGCTTACCCGGGGGGCTTGAGCAGTTCTTC.

The chain couples TRBV5-1 to TRBJ2-5; no reliable D call. V was trimmed by 5 bases and J by 7 bases, leaving 18 bases between them. This CDR3 comprises 14 residues. In germline, CDR1 is SGHRS, CDR2 YFSETQ. Here the CDR3 DNA reads TGCGCCAGCAGTCCTCACGGGCCCCGGATGACCCAGTACTTC. This gives the protein CASSPHGPRMTQYF. The full variable domain, rest sourced from reference TRBV5-1 and TRBJ2-5, is KAGVTQTPRYLIKTRGQQVTLSCSPISGHRSVSWYQQTPGQGLQFLFEYFSETQRNKGNFPGRFSGRQFSNSRSEMNVSTLELGDSALYLCASSPHGPRMTQYFGPGTRLLVL.

This clonotype was recorded at least ten times. V and J are TRBV3-1 and TRBJ2-3; tentatively, D is TRBD2 (5 bases). The CDR3 sequence is 15 residues long. Trimming removed 0 bases from V and 0 bases from J, with 7 bases in between. CDR1 is LGHDT and CDR2 is YNNKEL in the germline V gene (reference sequence). CDR3: CASSQDRRSTDTQYF. In DNA form, the CDR3 reads TGTGCCAGCAGCCAAGATAGGAGGAGCACAGATACGCAGTATTTT.

This clonotype was detected many times. The rearrangement joins TRBV12-3 or TRBV12-4 to TRBJ2-1, with 8 nucleotides matching TRBD2. The CDR3 is made up of 16 amino acids. V lost 5 bases and J lost 0; bases outside the gene matches: 6. CDR3 nucleotides: TGTGCCAGCAGTCCCCGCGGGGGGTCCTCCTACAATGAGCAGTTCTTC. Residues: CASSPRGGSSYNEQFF.

This clonotype was recorded at least ten times. The CDR3 loop reads CASSTLQGLYTGELFF. CDR3 coding DNA: TGTGCCAGCAGCACCCTACAGGGGCTCTACACCGGGGAGCTGTTTTTT. The J gene is TRBJ2-2, the V gene TRBV7-9; 7 bases align to TRBD1. The ends lost 5 bases at V and 3 bases at J; junction bases unmatched: 9. Germline V lookup: CDR1 SEHNR, CDR2 FQNEAQ (reference sequence). The length of the CDR3 is 16 residues.

This clonotype was detected ten times or more. The chain combines TRBV5-1 with TRBJ2-7, with 8 bases matching TRBD2. This CDR3 is 15 amino acids long. Germline V CDR1 and CDR2: SGHRS, YFSETQ. V lost 4 bases to trimming and J lost 0 bases; unmatched junction nucleotides: 6. The CDR3 spells CASSMGLGDSYEQYF. CDR3 DNA sequence: TGCGCCAGCAGCATGGGACTAGGTGACTCCTACGAGCAGTACTTC.

This clonotype has at least ten counts. The chain has TRBV9 and TRBJ2-5; D gene unclear. This CDR3 is built from 14 residues. V lost 0 bases and J 7 bases, leaving 13 bases between the germline ends. In germline, CDR1 is SGDLS, CDR2 YYNGEE. The CDR3 nucleotides are TGTGCCAGCAGCGTAGGTCAACCGTCTGGGACCCAGTACTTC. The encoded protein is CASSVGQPSGTQYF. The whole variable domain, remainder taken from reference TRBV9 and TRBJ2-5, is DSGVTQTPKHLITATGQRVTLRCSPRSGDLSVYWYQQSLDQGLQFLIQYYNGEERAKGNILERFSAQQFPDLHSELNLSSLELGDSALYFCASSVGQPSGTQYFGPGTRLLVL.

This clonotype was seen at least ten times. The chain recombines TRBV20-1 with TRBJ2-1; either TRBD1 or TRBD2 may fit D (6 bases each). The germline V gene has CDR1 DFQATT and CDR2 SNEGSKA (reference sequence). This CDR3 has 15 amino acids. The CDR3, as DNA: TGCAGCCTAGGAGGGGGGATAGGGTCCTACAATGAGCAGTTCTTC. Translated, it gives CSLGGGIGSYNEQFF.